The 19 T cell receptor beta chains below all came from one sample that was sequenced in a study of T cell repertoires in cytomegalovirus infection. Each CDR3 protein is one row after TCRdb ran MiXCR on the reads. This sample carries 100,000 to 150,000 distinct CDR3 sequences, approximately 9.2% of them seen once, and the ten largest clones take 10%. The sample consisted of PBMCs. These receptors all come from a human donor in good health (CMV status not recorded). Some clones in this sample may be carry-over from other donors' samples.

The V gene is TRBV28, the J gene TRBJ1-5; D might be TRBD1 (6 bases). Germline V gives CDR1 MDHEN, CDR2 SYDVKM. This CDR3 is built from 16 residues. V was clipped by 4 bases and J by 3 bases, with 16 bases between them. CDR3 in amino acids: CASSSRTEKINQPQHF. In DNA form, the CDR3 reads TGTGCCAGCAGTTCGAGGACAGAGAAAATCAATCAGCCCCAGCATTTT.

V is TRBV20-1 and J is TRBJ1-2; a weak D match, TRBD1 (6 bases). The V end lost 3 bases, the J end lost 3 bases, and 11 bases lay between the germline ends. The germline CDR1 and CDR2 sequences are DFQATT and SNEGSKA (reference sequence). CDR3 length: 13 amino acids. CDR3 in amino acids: CSASNRADYGYTF. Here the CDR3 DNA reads TGCAGTGCTAGTAACAGGGCGGACTATGGCTACACCTTC.

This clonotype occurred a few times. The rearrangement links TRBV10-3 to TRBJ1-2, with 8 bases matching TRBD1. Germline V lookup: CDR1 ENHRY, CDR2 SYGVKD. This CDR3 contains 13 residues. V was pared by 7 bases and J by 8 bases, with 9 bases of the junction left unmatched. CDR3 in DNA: TGTGCCATCAATCCGGACAGGGCAGGCGGCTACACCTTC. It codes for CAINPDRAGGYTF.

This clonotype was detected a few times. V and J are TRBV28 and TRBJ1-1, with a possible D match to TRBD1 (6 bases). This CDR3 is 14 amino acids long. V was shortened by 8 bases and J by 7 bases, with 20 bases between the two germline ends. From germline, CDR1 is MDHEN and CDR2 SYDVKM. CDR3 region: CASHTSPGTFEAFF. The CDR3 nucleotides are TGTGCCAGCCATACCTCCCCCGGGACATTTGAAGCTTTCTTT.

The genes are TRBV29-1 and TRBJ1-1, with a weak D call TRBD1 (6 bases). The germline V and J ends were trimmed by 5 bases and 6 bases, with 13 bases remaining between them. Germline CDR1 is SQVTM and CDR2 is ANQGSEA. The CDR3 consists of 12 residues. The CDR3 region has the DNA TGCAGCGTTTTATATTGGACAGCTGAAGCTTTCTTT. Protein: CSVLYWTAEAFF.

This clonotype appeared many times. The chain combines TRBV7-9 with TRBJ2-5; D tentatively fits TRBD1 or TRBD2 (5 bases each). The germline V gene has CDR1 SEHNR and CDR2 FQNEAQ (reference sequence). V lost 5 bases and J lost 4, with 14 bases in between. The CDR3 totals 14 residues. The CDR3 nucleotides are TGTGCCAGCAGCCCACTGAAGGGGACAGAGACCCAGTACTTC. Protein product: CASSPLKGTETQYF.

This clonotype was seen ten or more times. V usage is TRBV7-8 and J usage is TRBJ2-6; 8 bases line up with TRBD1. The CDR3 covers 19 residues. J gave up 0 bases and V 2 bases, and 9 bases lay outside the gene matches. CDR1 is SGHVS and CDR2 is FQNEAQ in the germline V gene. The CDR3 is CASSLFPDRDTSGANVLTF. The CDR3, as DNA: TGTGCCAGCAGCTTATTCCCGGACAGGGATACCTCTGGGGCCAACGTCCTGACTTTC.

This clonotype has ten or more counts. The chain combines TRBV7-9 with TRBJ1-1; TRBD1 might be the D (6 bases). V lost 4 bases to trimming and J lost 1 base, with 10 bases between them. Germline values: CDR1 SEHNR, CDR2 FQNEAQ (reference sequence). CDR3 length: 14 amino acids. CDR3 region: CASSSGAWNTEAFF. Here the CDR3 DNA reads TGTGCCAGCAGCTCGGGGGCCTGGAACACTGAAGCTTTCTTT.

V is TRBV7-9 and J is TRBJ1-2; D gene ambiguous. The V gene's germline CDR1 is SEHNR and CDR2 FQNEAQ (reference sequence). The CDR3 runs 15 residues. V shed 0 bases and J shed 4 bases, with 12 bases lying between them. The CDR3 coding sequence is TGTGCCAGCAGCTTAGCGCGAAGGGCACTCTATGGCTACACCTTC. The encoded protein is CASSLARRALYGYTF.

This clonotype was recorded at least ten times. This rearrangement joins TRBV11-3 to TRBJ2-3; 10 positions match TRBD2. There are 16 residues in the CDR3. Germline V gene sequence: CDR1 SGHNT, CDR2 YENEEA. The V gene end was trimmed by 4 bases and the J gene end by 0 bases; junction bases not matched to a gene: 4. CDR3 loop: CASSSGLAESTDTQYF. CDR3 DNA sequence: TGTGCCAGCAGCTCCGGACTAGCGGAAAGCACAGATACGCAGTATTTT.

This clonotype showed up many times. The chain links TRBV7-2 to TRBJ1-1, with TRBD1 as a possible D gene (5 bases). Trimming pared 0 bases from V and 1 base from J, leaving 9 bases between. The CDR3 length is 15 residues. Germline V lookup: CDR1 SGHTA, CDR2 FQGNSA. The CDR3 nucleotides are TGTGCCAGCAGCTTAGCGGGACTGCCGAACACTGAAGCTTTCTTT. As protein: CASSLAGLPNTEAFF.

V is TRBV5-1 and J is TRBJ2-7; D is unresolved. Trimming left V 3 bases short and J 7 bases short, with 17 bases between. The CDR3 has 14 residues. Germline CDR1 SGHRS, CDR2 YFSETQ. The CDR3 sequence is CASSYLDPFREQYF. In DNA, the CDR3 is TGCGCCAGCAGCTACCTCGACCCCTTCCGGGAGCAGTACTTC.

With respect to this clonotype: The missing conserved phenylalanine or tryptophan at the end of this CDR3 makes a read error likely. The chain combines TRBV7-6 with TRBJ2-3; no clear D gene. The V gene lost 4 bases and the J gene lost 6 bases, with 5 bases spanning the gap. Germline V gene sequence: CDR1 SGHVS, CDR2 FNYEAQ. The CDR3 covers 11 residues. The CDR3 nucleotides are TGTGCCAGCAGCTCCTCTGATACGCAGTATTTG. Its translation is CASSSSDTQYL.

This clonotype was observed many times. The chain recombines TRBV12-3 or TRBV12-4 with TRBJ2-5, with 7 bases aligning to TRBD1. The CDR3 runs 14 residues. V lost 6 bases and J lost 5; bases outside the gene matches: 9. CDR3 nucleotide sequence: TGTGCCAGCAGGTCGACAGGGTCGGGTGAGACCCAGTACTTC. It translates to CASRSTGSGETQYF.

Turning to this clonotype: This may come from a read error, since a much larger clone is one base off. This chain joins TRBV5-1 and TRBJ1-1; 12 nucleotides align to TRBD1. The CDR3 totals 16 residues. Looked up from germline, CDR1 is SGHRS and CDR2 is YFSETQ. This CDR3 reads CASSPSGTGGLTVAFF. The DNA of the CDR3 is TGCGCCAGCAGCCCCTCCGGGACAGGGGGCCTCACTGTAGCTTTCTTT.

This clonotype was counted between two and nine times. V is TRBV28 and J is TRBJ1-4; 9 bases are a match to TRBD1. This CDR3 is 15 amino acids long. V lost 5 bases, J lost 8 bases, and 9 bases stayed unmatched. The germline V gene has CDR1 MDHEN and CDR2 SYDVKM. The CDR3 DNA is TGTGCCAGCAGTCTACCGACAGGGGGGCAGGAAAAACTGTTTTTT. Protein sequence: CASSLPTGGQEKLFF.

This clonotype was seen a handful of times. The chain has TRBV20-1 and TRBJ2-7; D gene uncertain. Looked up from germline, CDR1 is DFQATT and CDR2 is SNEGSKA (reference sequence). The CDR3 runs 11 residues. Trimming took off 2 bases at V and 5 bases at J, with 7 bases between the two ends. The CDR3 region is CSARLVHEQYF. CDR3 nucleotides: TGCAGTGCTAGACTAGTCCACGAGCAGTACTTC.

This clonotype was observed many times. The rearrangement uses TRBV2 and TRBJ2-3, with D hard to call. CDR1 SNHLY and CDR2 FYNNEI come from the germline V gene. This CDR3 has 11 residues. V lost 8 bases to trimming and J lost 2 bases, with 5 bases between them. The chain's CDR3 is CASLYTDTQYF. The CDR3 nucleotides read TGTGCCAGCCTATACACAGATACGCAGTATTTT.

CDR3 DNA sequence: TGTGCCTGGAGTAATGTTTGGGACACTGAAGCTTTCTTT. This encodes CAWSNVWDTEAFF. The rearrangement joins TRBV30 to TRBJ1-1; D is unresolved. V shed 2 bases and J shed 3 bases, with 10 bases lying between them. Germline V gene data show CDR1 as GTSNPN and CDR2 as SVGIG (reference sequence). This CDR3 is 13 amino acids long.